What follows are 28 T cell receptor beta chains derived from one specimen sequenced in a study of identical twins. TCRdb re-derived calls from the 5' RACE reads in MiXCR, one entry per CDR3 protein. The sample includes about 790,000 distinct CDR3 sequences, roughly 20% of them seen just once. This sample also belongs to another study, concerning T cells expressing NK-cell markers.

What was sequenced was PBMCs. The receptors derive from a woman under 30 in good health.

This clonotype was detected a few times. The chain is built from TRBV20-1 and TRBJ1-1, with D perhaps TRBD1 (6 bases). Deletions cut 6 bases from V and 11 bases from J, with 16 bases between. The CDR3 has 11 residues. Germline loops: CDR1 DFQATT, CDR2 SNEGSKA (reference sequence). CDR3 coding DNA: TGCAGTGCCTTCGCGGGGGCAGGGGCTTTCTTT. It specifies CSAFAGAGAFF.

This clonotype has ten or more counts. CDR3 DNA sequence: TGCGCCAGCAGCTTGATAGGTTCCTACGAGCAGTACTTC. As protein: CASSLIGSYEQYF. This chain links TRBV5-1 with TRBJ2-7; D is unclear. The V and J ends lost 1 base and 1 base respectively, with 6 bases between them. The CDR3 sequence is 13 residues long. The germline CDR1 and CDR2 sequences are SGHRS and YFSETQ.

This clonotype was seen a handful of times. The chain combines TRBV6-1 with TRBJ2-7; D remains ambiguous. Germline CDR1 is MNHNS and CDR2 is SASEGT. V was trimmed by 6 bases and J by 0 bases, leaving 15 bases between them. The CDR3 consists of 15 residues. In DNA, the CDR3 is TGTGCCAGCAGCCACTTCCGCCGGAGCTCCTACGAGCAGTACTTC. The encoded protein is CASSHFRRSSYEQYF.

The chain couples TRBV30 to TRBJ2-7; no firm D call. This CDR3 has 10 residues. CDR1 and CDR2 from the germline V gene are GTSNPN and SVGIG (reference sequence). The V and J ends lost 2 bases and 6 bases respectively, with 5 bases between them. This CDR3 reads CAWSSREQYF. The CDR3 DNA follows: TGTGCCTGGAGTTCCCGCGAGCAGTACTTC. The variable domain in full, with the rest retrieved from reference TRBV30 and TRBJ2-7, is SQTIHQWPATLVQPVGSPLSLECTVEGTSNPNLYWYRQAAGRGLQLLFYSVGIGQISSEVPQNLSASRPQDRQFILSSKKLLLSDSGFYLCAWSSREQYFGPGTRLTVT.

This chain uses TRBV7-8 with TRBJ2-1; 10 positions agree with TRBD1. J gave up 9 bases and V 3 bases, and 8 bases lay outside the gene matches. From germline, CDR1 is SGHVS and CDR2 FQNEAQ. The CDR3 covers 15 residues. CDR3 residues: CASSLDRGVHVEQFF. CDR3 in DNA: TGTGCCAGCAGCTTGGACAGGGGGGTGCATGTTGAGCAGTTCTTC.

The table lists this clonotype with many counts. The chain links TRBV12-3 or TRBV12-4 to TRBJ2-1, with 10 nucleotides matching TRBD2. Trimming cost V 1 base and J 8 bases; bases outside gene matches: 8. The CDR3 contains 16 residues. CDR3 protein: CASSLGPSGSLYEQFF. The CDR3 DNA is TGTGCCAGCAGTTTAGGGCCTAGCGGGAGTTTGTATGAGCAGTTCTTC.

This clonotype was seen repeatedly, ten times or more. V gene TRBV7-3 combines with J gene TRBJ2-7; D call uncertain. V lost 1 base, J lost 4 bases, and 8 bases lay in between. This CDR3 contains 13 residues. From germline, CDR1 is SGHTA and CDR2 FQGTGA. The DNA for the CDR3 is TGTGCCAGCAGCTTAAACCCCCTTTACGAGCAGTACTTC. Protein sequence: CASSLNPLYEQYF.

This clonotype appeared a few times. The rearrangement links TRBV29-1 to TRBJ2-3; D remains unclear. This CDR3 is 16 amino acids long. The ends were cut back, 2 bases at V and 2 bases at J, with 17 bases in the middle. Germline V lookup: CDR1 SQVTM, CDR2 ANQGSEA. The CDR3: CSVEPLGEYPTDTQYF. The DNA of the CDR3 is TGCAGCGTTGAACCACTCGGAGAGTACCCCACAGATACGCAGTATTTT.

On this clonotype itself: The junction shows a germline mismatch at one end, possibly a read error. V and J are TRBV20-1 and TRBJ2-1, with 11 bases fitting TRBD2. Germline CDR1 and CDR2: DFQATT and SNEGSKA (reference sequence). The CDR3 spans 16 residues. CDR3 residues: CCARDRVAGGPGEQFF. The DNA for the CDR3 is TGCTGTGCTAGAGATCGGGTAGCGGGGGGGCCGGGTGAGCAGTTCTTC.

The chain joins TRBV7-2 to TRBJ2-5; D might be TRBD1 (6 bases). Trimming left V 2 bases short and J 5 bases short, with 18 bases between. CDR1 SGHTA and CDR2 FQGNSA come from the germline V gene. This CDR3 is built from 16 residues. Here the CDR3 reads CASSLTVWQGPETQYF. The CDR3 DNA reads as TGTGCCAGCAGCTTAACCGTTTGGCAGGGGCCGGAGACCCAGTACTTC.

V and J are TRBV6-1 and TRBJ1-2; possible D gene TRBD1, 5 bases. With 6 bases removed from V and 7 bases from J, the gap between germline ends came to 12 bases. Germline assignment: CDR1 MNHNS and CDR2 SASEGT. This CDR3 is 12 amino acids long. This CDR3 reads CASSSQGVGYTF. The CDR3 nucleotides read TGTGCCAGCAGCAGCCAAGGGGTTGGCTACACCTTC.

The chain couples TRBV12-3 or TRBV12-4 to TRBJ2-7; D is undetermined. Trimming pared 6 bases from V and 0 bases from J, leaving 12 bases between. CDR3 length: 14 residues. CDR3 sequence reads: CASSRTVTSYEQYF. The DNA of the CDR3 is TGTGCCAGCAGCCGGACGGTTACCTCCTACGAGCAGTACTTC.

The rearrangement links TRBV6-5 to TRBJ2-5; no firm D call. CDR1 MNHEY and CDR2 SVGAGI come from the germline V gene. V was clipped by 2 bases and J by 4 bases, with 5 bases between them. The CDR3 loop spans 12 amino acids. CDR3 bases: TGTGCCAGCAGTTACCCACGAGAGACCCAGTACTTC. Translation gives CASSYPRETQYF.

This clonotype has more than one count but fewer than ten. The chain joins TRBV24-1 to TRBJ2-1; 9 positions agree with TRBD2. V lost 2 bases to trimming and J lost 10 bases; unmatched junction nucleotides: 11. There are 16 residues in the CDR3. The germline gives CDR1 KGHDR, CDR2 SFDVKD. CDR3 DNA sequence: TGTGCCACCAGTGATTCCGGCGGGGGGGGCCAGGTAGAGCAGTTCTTC. It translates to CATSDSGGGGQVEQFF.

The chain has TRBV30 and TRBJ2-3; D unclear. The CDR3 is 11 amino acids. CDR1 is GTSNPN, CDR2 SVGIG, per germline (reference sequence). V lost 5 bases to trimming and J lost 5 bases, with 8 bases between them. CDR3 in amino acids: CAWGMGDTQYF. CDR3 bases: TGTGCCTGGGGAATGGGAGATACGCAGTATTTT.

J is TRBJ2-5 and V is TRBV6-5, with TRBD2 matching 14 bases. The CDR3 extends over 17 amino acids. V was clipped by 4 bases and J by 2 bases; unmatched bases: 6. The germline CDR1 and CDR2 sequences are MNHEY and SVGAGI. The CDR3 DNA is TGTGCCAGCAGTTCCGGGACTAGCGGGGGCAGGCAAGAGACCCAGTACTTC. Its protein product is CASSSGTSGGRQETQYF.

There are a few counts of this clonotype. This chain joins TRBV9 and TRBJ1-4; the D is unclear. Per germline, CDR1 SGDLS and CDR2 YYNGEE. CDR3 length: 17 residues. V shed 5 bases and J shed 2 bases, with 19 bases lying between them. CDR3 in amino acids: CASSLHVGGPTNEKLFF. CDR3 in DNA: TGTGCCAGCAGTCTCCACGTAGGCGGTCCCACTAATGAAAAACTGTTTTTT. The full variable domain, rest sourced from reference TRBV9 and TRBJ1-4, is DSGVTQTPKHLITATGQRVTLRCSPRSGDLSVYWYQQSLDQGLQFLIQYYNGEERAKGNILERFSAQQFPDLHSELNLSSLELGDSALYFCASSLHVGGPTNEKLFFGSGTQLSVL.

This clonotype was counted between two and nine times. J is TRBJ1-1 and V is TRBV29-1; 9 bases match TRBD1. V trimming: 7 bases; J trimming: 6 bases; junction bases outside the gene matches: 6. The CDR3 is 12 amino acids. Germline V CDR1 and CDR2: SQVTM, ANQGSEA. The CDR3 bases are TGCAGCGGGACAGGGGAGGTTTCTGAAGCTTTCTTT. Encoded protein: CSGTGEVSEAFF. The complete variable domain, with remaining parts taken from reference TRBV29-1 and TRBJ1-1, reads SAVISQKPSRDICQRGTSLTIQCQVDSQVTMMFWYRQQPGQSLTLIATANQGSEATYESGFVIDKFPISRPNLTFSTLTVSNMSPEDSSIYLCSGTGEVSEAFFGQGTRLTVV.

This clonotype was counted a few times. The chain has TRBV10-3 and TRBJ2-4; the D is unclear. V lost 4 bases and J 7 bases, leaving 8 bases between the germline ends. This CDR3 has 12 residues. Germline CDR1 reads ENHRY; CDR2 reads SYGVKD. The CDR3 spells CAISGEQNIQYF. CDR3 nucleotides: TGTGCCATCAGTGGGGAACAGAACATTCAGTACTTC.

The chain has TRBV5-1 and TRBJ2-5; D perhaps matches TRBD2 (5 bases). V was shortened by 0 bases and J by 9 bases, with 18 bases between the two germline ends. Germline V gene data show CDR1 as SGHRS and CDR2 as YFSETQ. The CDR3 length is 15 residues. In DNA form, the CDR3 reads TGCGCCAGCAGCTTGGAGCCTAGCCGACCCGGGGCCCAGTACTTC. Its protein product is CASSLEPSRPGAQYF.

The V and J genes are TRBV3-1 and TRBJ2-7; a weak D match, TRBD1 (5 bases). Germline assignment: CDR1 LGHDT and CDR2 YNNKEL (reference sequence). The CDR3 runs 15 residues. Trimming left V 4 bases short and J 2 bases short, with 15 bases between. CDR3 sequence: CASSLKGIGAYEQYF. In DNA form, the CDR3 reads TGTGCCAGCAGCCTCAAGGGGATAGGCGCCTACGAGCAGTACTTC.

At least ten counts were recorded for this clonotype. CDR3 residues: CASSFLPAGPSQGEQFF. The CDR3 bases are TGTGCCAGCAGCTTTCTCCCAGCGGGACCTTCCCAGGGTGAGCAGTTCTTC. This chain uses TRBV5-5 with TRBJ2-1; TRBD2 aligns across 7 bases. The CDR3 loop spans 17 amino acids. V shed 2 bases, J shed 9 bases, and the junction held 17 bases outside the gene matches. The germline V gene encodes CDR1 SGHKS and CDR2 YYEKEE (reference sequence).

This clonotype has just a few counts. The chain joins TRBV12-3 or TRBV12-4 to TRBJ1-6, with 8 bases identical to TRBD1. CDR3 length equals 12 residues. V shed 8 bases and J 10 bases; nucleotides not matched to a gene: 4. The CDR3 DNA follows: TGTGCCAGCGGTCCAGGGGGCTCACCCCTCCACTTT. Translating it yields CASGPGGSPLHF.

The chain employs TRBV12-3 or TRBV12-4 and TRBJ2-5; TRBD2 aligns across 9 bases. This CDR3 has 15 amino acids. With V trimmed by 6 bases and J by 4 bases, 9 bases remained unmatched. The CDR3 is CASRWTSEHVETQYF. The CDR3 region has the DNA TGTGCCAGCAGATGGACTAGCGAGCATGTAGAGACCCAGTACTTC.

The chain couples TRBV7-2 to TRBJ2-1, with 7 bases identical to TRBD1. CDR1 SGHTA and CDR2 FQGNSA come from the germline V gene. J gave up 5 bases and V 5 bases, and 6 bases lay outside the gene matches. The CDR3 consists of 14 residues. The CDR3 region is CASSPGTANNEQFF. The CDR3 nucleotides read TGTGCCAGCAGCCCAGGGACAGCTAACAATGAGCAGTTCTTC. The entire variable domain, with the rest obtained from reference TRBV7-2 and TRBJ2-1, is as follows: GAGVSQSPSNKVTEKGKDVELRCDPISGHTALYWYRQSLGQGLEFLIYFQGNSAPDKSGLPSDRFSAERTGGSVSTLTIQRTQQEDSAVYLCASSPGTANNEQFFGPGTRLTVL.

The sample holds a few counts of this clonotype. CDR3 loop: CASSRPNLNTEAFF. The CDR3, as DNA: TGTGCCAGCAGCCGACCAAACTTGAACACTGAAGCTTTCTTT. The rearrangement joins TRBV27 to TRBJ1-1; D gene uncertain. V lost 6 bases and J lost 0, with 11 bases in between. The CDR3 covers 14 residues. Per germline, CDR1 MNHEY and CDR2 SMNVEV (reference sequence).

J is TRBJ2-7 and V is TRBV5-1; maybe TRBD2 (7 bases). Trimming left V 0 bases short and J 2 bases short, with 12 bases between. CDR3 length: 15 amino acids. The germline V gene has CDR1 SGHRS and CDR2 YFSETQ. The DNA of the CDR3 is TGCGCCAGCAGCTTGGTGGCGGGGGCCCCCTACGAGCAGTACTTC. It encodes CASSLVAGAPYEQYF.

This chain uses TRBV7-2 with TRBJ2-3; 7 bases match TRBD1. This CDR3 is 15 amino acids long. Trimming removed 5 bases from V and 4 bases from J; junction bases left unmatched: 9. Germline-derived CDR1 and CDR2 are SGHTA and FQGNSA. The CDR3 sequence is CASSPYLQGADTQYF. The CDR3 nucleotides are TGTGCCAGCAGCCCCTACCTCCAGGGGGCAGATACGCAGTATTTT.